This T cell receptor (beta chain) came from a study of cytomegalovirus exposure and HLA in healthy donors (dated 2017 in TCRdb). Broadly, across the study: An earlier analysis of 550 to 700 of the donors reported approximately 290 Gb of sequence data and 117 million unique TCR beta sequences from 150 million to 200 million T cells. Besides the first cohort of roughly 660 subjects, a separate validation cohort made up of around 120 different subjects was used. A later genetic analysis used genome-wide SNP genotypes for about three fifths of the roughly 700 donors, treating that subset as a discovery cohort. A later analysis re-analyzed previously published TCR beta repertoires from 500 to 700 donors and added high-resolution HLA genotyping to study TCR occurrence patterns. Four or five DR-DQ haplotypes were handled as single units for association and clustering because linkage in the cohort was strong. An earlier analysis of approximately 500 of the donors applied high-throughput TCR beta sequencing to assess whether each TCR beta V gene segment acted as functional or pseudogenic. The aim of the study was to test whether cataloging public T cell receptors could identify signatures of past pathogen exposure. The number of typed donors differed by locus: about 620-640 for A, B, C, DRB1 and DQB1; 500 to 550 for DQA1; roughly 600 for DPA1; and 400 to 480 for DPB1. About 280 gigabases of sequencing data and around 85 million unique TCR sequences made up an early release that covered several hundred HLA-typed donors. All discovery cohort repertoires had been generated on a single sequencing platform. The study profiled the T cell repertoires of 500 to 800 subjects by immunosequencing and related them to cytomegalovirus serostatus. Across under 500 genotyped donors of the cohort, an average of about 240,000 unique TCR beta nucleotide sequences per donor were sequenced, and 15% to 20% of those sequences were non-productive. To predict cytomegalovirus infection status, the study combined high-throughput TCR immunosequencing, statistical association of individual TCRs with disease status, and machine learning. In the later analysis, no new phenotypic data were used to find candidate immune exposures; instead, reliance was placed on TCR beta sequences and their occurrence across donors. Of the roughly 420 genotyped donors, 75% to 85% were placed in the genetic ancestry cluster associated with self-reported Caucasian donors. Class I and class II HLA loci were covered by the typing at four-digit resolution. Donor age, sex, ethnicity and CMV serostatus were compiled together with the repertoire data. General findings and caveats noted by the study authors: A later analysis associated 16,951 TCR beta sequences with specific HLA alleles at a false discovery rate of 0.05. A later analysis reported that several top co-occurrence clusters appeared linked to parvovirus B19, influenza, CMV and Epstein-Barr virus. In a later genetic analysis, a missense DCLRE1C variant was associated with V-gene and J-gene trimming of TCR beta chains, and the association was replicated in an independent cohort. A cluster of highly shared sequence variants was judged likely to represent a technical artifact of the sequencing pipeline. In a later genetic analysis, fewer N-insertions in productive TCRs were reported among donors in an Asian-associated ancestry cluster than the roughly 640-donor mean. The study listed 170 or so TCR beta chains as associated with cytomegalovirus. This cohort had only TCR beta chains sequenced, and the lack of alpha or paired-chain data limited which features could be detected. HLA typing was unavailable for some donors at each locus, so association tests used only the typed subset. The presence/absence analyses assumed that sequencing depth was roughly uniform across donors, and that assumption may not be true. A few of the identified cytomegalovirus-associated TCR beta chains were confirmed in vitro to be specific for cytomegalovirus antigens. Assigning TCR associations to individual alleles was difficult when HLA alleles, especially DR and DQ, strongly co-occurred. In a later analysis, HLA-associated TCR beta chains were found to be more clonally expanded and to have lower generation probabilities than equally common non-associated chains. In both the original and validation cohorts, the classifier was reported to diagnose cytomegalovirus status with high specificity and sensitivity. While some public TCRs were present in many individuals, most TCR sequences turned up only very rarely across donors. A further reported finding was that TCR beta sequences accurately predicted the HLA-A and HLA-B alleles for most subjects in the first cohort. Correlated functional status among segregating V segments might reflect linkage disequilibrium, but an unknown experimental factor could not be ruled out. Some IMGT-functional V segments, including TRBV6-2 and TRBV6-3, could not be distinguished by the 87-base-pair reads and were therefore excluded. Because counts were too low, about 18 rarely observed V segments, including chromosome 9 orphons, were excluded from the earlier analysis of roughly 580 of the donors. In a later analysis, TCR association rates were found to vary across HLA loci, with the most associated TCRs seen for DRB1 alleles and the fewest for HLA-C alleles. A later analysis found that most CMV-associated TCR beta chains appeared HLA-restricted, with HLA associations seemingly driven largely by CMV exposure. The authors suggested that the approach could potentially be extended to other disease states and immunological phenotypes. An earlier analysis of several hundred of the donors showed that most TCR beta V segments appeared in productive rearrangements either about 87% or about 30% of the time, which broadly matched IMGT annotations. Immune exposure information for the cohort was limited to CMV serostatus.

The cohort consisted of hundreds of healthy bone marrow donors. All cohort members were sampled while nominally healthy, although unrecorded immune exposures were likely present. The donor was CMV seronegative and was included in the group of 352 seronegative cohort members. A peripheral blood sample was collected from each donor, and TCR beta sequencing was performed on peripheral blood mononuclear cells. The Qiagen DNeasy Blood Extraction Kit was used to extract genomic DNA from the blood cell samples. Library preparation employed the immunoSEQ multiplex PCR assay. For the multiplex PCR, a mixture combining 60 forward primers for TCR Vbeta segments and 13 reverse primers for TCR Jbeta segments was used. A multiplex PCR assay on genomic DNA amplified the CDR3 region of rearranged TCR beta genes. The Illumina HiSeq System was used to sequence the amplified TCR beta libraries as 87-base-pair reads. The authors processed their data as follows. A later analysis tallied 75 million to 95 million unique TCR beta chains across the 600 to 700 repertoires, and 10 million to 11 million of those chains were shared by two or more donors. To remove PCR and sequencing errors, raw reads were error-corrected and collapsed into unique sequences using a nearest-neighbor algorithm that merged closely related sequences. To assign V, D and J gene segments, CDR3 sequences were aligned to IMGT reference sequences. For a sequence to be retained, a match of at least six nucleotides was required to both a V gene segment and a J gene segment. Rearrangements were called productive when the CDR3 lacked stop codons and stayed in frame with V and J; all others were non-productive. Following IMGT convention, CDR3 was defined as the stretch from the second conserved V-encoded cysteine up to the conserved J-encoded phenylalanine. The earlier analysis of 500 to 600 of the donors excluded sequences that lacked an unambiguous match to a single V gene segment. In an earlier analysis of 500 to 750 of the donors, V segments were called functional above 56.7% productive rearrangements and were called segregating when the between-donor standard deviation exceeded 5%. A statistical classification framework was developed to diagnose cytomegalovirus status using the catalog of TCR beta chain sequences. A later analysis assigned V and J genes by comparing TCR nucleotide sequences with IMGT/GENE-DB human TR gene sequences. Using the TCRdist pipeline, a later analysis assigned CDR3 sequences along with most-parsimonious VDJ recombination scenarios. A later analysis defined each TCR beta chain by its CDR3 amino acid sequence plus V-gene family, and excluded reads lacking a unique V-gene family. A later analysis removed 600 or so highly shared, low-generation-probability nucleotide sequences to deal with suspected cross-contamination and a sequencing artifact. In a later analysis, a clonal expansion index was calculated for each public chain from normalized within-repertoire ranks of inferred template counts. A later analysis computed generation probabilities with a VDJ recombination model fitted to out-of-frame rearrangements, and checked the results against IGoR. A later analysis scored TCR-TCR, TCR-HLA and TCR-CMV co-occurrence with hypergeometric tests, applying a repertoire-size bias correction to TCR pairs. In a later analysis, false discovery rates were estimated by permuting HLA or CMV assignments 20 times. In a later analysis, co-occurring TCRs were grouped with DBSCAN, and TCRdist sequence similarity was added when clustering was performed within HLA-allele-positive subsets. Repertoires with fewer than 30,000 or more than 120,000 public chains, plus five repertoires with anomalous nucleotide sharing, were excluded from co-occurrence clustering. Held by TCRdb, this immuneACCESS table contains in-frame sequences only and omits some clones. Under half of the omission traces to an unresolved V gene where checked; the cause of the rest is unknown. That table supplies the V and J calls and clone size; D and trimming were determined from the DNA. The table for this sample lists 200,000 to 250,000 clones; roughly 79% of them were counted only once. 0.5% to 0.7% of the sample is taken by the ten largest.

This clone turned up a few times. It lacks a known antigen. No quality values exist for individual bases; no much larger clone is one base distant. The germline V gene (reference sequence) sets CDR1 to LNHDA and CDR2 to SQIVND. From the cysteine up to the phenylalanine, the CDR3 has a length of 13 residues. The CDR3 DNA has 39 bases and is translated from base 1. V was cut back by 4 bases and J by 4 bases, leaving a gap of 10 bases between them. The chain couples TRBV19 to TRBJ1-1, with a weak D call of TRBD1 (5 bases match). This receptor was obtained from a middle-aged woman in good health and CMV-seronegative. The sequenced material came from PBMCs. The nucleotide sequence reads TGTGCCAGTAGTAACAGGTTCGGCACTGAAGCTTTCTTT. Its amino acids are CASSNRFGTEAFF.